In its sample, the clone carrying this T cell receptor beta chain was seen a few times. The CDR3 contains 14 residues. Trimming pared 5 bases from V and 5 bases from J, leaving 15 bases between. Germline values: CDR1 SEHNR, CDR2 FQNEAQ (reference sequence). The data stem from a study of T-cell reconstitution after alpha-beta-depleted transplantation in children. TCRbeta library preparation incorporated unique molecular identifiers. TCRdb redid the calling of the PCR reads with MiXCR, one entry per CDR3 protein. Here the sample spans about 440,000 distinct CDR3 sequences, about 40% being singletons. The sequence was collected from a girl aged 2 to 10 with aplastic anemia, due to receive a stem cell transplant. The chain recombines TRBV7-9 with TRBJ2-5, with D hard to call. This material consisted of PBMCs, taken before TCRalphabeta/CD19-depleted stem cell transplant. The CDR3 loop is CASSGVRQAETQYF. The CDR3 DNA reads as TGTGCCAGCAGCGGGGTGCGGCAAGCGGAGACCCAGTACTTC.